This TCR beta chain was sequenced in a study of shared clonotypes between healthy human individuals. Only CD45RO-negative cells positively selected for CCR7 counted as naive CD8 cells, so terminally differentiated effector memory CD45RA+ cells were excluded. Donors had no recently reported acute infections or vaccinations and were HIV-negative. It was at deep level that the assay was run. Here immunoSEQ multiplex PCR was the method, and the copy in TCRdb shows in-frame clones only, minus some. The sample records about 2,100,000 clones, about 93% being singletons. Study outcomes and limitations: Estimated clonotype richness was generally higher in naive than memory subsets. Four donors held 5% to 5.5% of naive CD4 clonotypes in common.

About this clone: What it binds is not known.

This TCR derives from a man aged 18 to 35 in good health. Some clones in this sample may be carry-over from other donors' samples. Material for sequencing was naive CD8+ T cells from PBMCs.

The CDR3 here is CASSFSNSYNEQFF. The CDR3 DNA follows: TGTGCCAGCAGCTTCTCCAACTCCTACAATGAGCAGTTCTTC. This chain joins TRBV7-9 and TRBJ2-1; D is uncertain. Trimming left V 3 bases short and J 0 bases short, with 6 bases between. In germline, CDR1 is SEHNR, CDR2 FQNEAQ (reference sequence). This CDR3 has 14 residues.